This TCR beta chain was captured in a study of shared clonotypes between healthy human individuals. As defined, naive CD8 cells were CD45RO-negative and positively selected for CCR7, with terminally differentiated effector memory CD45RA+ cells excluded. Broader study findings: With few donors, the genetic and exposure-history diversity represented was limited.

The assay was immunoSEQ multiplex PCR, and TCRdb's table has in-frame clones only and misses some. Of about 2 million clones listed, roughly 95% are singletons. Comments on this clone: Antigen unknown. Other DNA sequences from this sample encode an identical CDR3 as well.

The V gene's germline CDR1 is SGHAT and CDR2 FQNNGV. V lost 1 base and J lost 4, with 5 bases in between. The CDR3 is 13 residues long. The chain has TRBV11-2 and TRBJ2-1, with D unclear. Sequencing was done on a sample of naive CD8+ T cells sorted from blood. The sequence came from a man aged 18 to 29 in good health. The CDR3 spells CASSLGLYNEQFF. DNA of the CDR3: TGTGCCAGCAGCTTAGGACTTTACAATGAGCAGTTCTTC.